The sequence of this T cell receptor (beta chain) was determined in a study of cytomegalovirus exposure and HLA in healthy donors. This clone was detected once. 13 Jbeta primers and 60 Vbeta primers were used for the PCR. Assay: immunoSEQ multiplex PCR; the TCRdb copy retains only in-frame clones and omits some. This table holds about 170,000 clones, roughly 84% found once. Deletions cut 3 bases from V and 4 bases from J, with 24 bases between. CDR3 size: 18 residues. Germline-derived CDR1 and CDR2 are KGHSH and LQKENI. The specimen was PBMCs. V usage is TRBV18 and J usage is TRBJ1-2, with D uncertain. This TCR was sampled from a boy aged 2 to 9 in good health and CMV-seronegative. Written as DNA, the CDR3 is TGTGCCAGCTCACCGGAGGAATCGGTAGGAGGGAAAGGCTATGGCTACACCTTC. Protein product: CASSPEESVGGKGYGYTF. The full variable domain, with the rest looked up from reference TRBV18 and TRBJ1-2, is NAGVMQNPRHLVRRRGQEARLRCSPMKGHSHVYWYRQLPEEGLKFMVYLQKENIIDESGMPKERFSAEFPKEGPSILRIQQVVRGDSAAYFCASSPEESVGGKGYGYTFGSGTRLTVV.